Following are 3 T cell receptor beta chains from one sample sequenced in a study of T-cell reconstitution after alpha-beta-depleted transplantation in children. TCRbeta library preparation incorporated unique molecular identifiers. TCRdb independently ran MiXCR on the PCR reads; one entry per CDR3 protein. The table includes hundreds of thousands of distinct CDR3 sequences, around 9.6% detected once. The sequences come from PBMCs from the stem cell graft donor, collected from the stem cell graft. The receptors were sampled from a human donor who donated a stem cell graft to a child with acute lymphoblastic leukemia.

This clonotype was detected a few times. The chain combines TRBV5-1 with TRBJ1-1, with D possibly TRBD1 on 6 matching bases. From germline, CDR1 is SGHRS and CDR2 YFSETQ. The CDR3 contains 16 residues. Trimming pared 4 bases from V and 0 bases from J, leaving 16 bases between. This CDR3 is CASSPFDRTLNTEAFF. The CDR3 nucleotides are TGCGCCAGCAGCCCCTTTGACAGGACTCTGAACACTGAAGCTTTCTTT.

This clonotype was counted at least ten times. The CDR3: CAILRWEGEQYF. Here the CDR3 DNA reads TGTGCCATACTACGTTGGGAGGGAGAGCAGTACTTC. The gene calls are TRBV10-3 and TRBJ2-7, with 7 nucleotides matching TRBD2. J lost 7 bases, V lost 9 bases, and 9 bases had no gene match. The CDR3 covers 12 residues. In germline, CDR1 is ENHRY, CDR2 SYGVKD.

This clonotype appeared many times. V is TRBV20-1 and J is TRBJ2-3; 8 nucleotides agree with TRBD2. The CDR3 loop spans 15 amino acids. Germline trimming cut 5 bases from V and 3 bases from J; bases unmatched to any gene: 10. Germline V lookup: CDR1 DFQATT, CDR2 SNEGSKA (reference sequence). The CDR3 nucleotides are TGCAGTGCTGTGGGTGCCGGGGGGGCAACAGATACGCAGTATTTT. Translating it yields CSAVGAGGATDTQYF.